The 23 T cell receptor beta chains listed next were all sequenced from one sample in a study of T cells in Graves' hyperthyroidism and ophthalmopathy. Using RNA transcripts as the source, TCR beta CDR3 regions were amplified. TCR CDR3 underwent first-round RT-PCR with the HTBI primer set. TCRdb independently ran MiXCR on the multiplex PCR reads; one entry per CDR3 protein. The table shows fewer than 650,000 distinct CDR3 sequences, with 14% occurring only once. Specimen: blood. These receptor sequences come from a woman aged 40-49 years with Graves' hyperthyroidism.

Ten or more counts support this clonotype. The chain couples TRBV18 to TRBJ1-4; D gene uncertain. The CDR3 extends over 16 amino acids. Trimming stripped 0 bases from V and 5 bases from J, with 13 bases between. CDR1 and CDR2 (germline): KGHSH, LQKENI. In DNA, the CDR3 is TGTGCCAGCTCACCACCCTCTCAACACGCAAATGAAAAACTGTTTTTT. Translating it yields CASSPPSQHANEKLFF.

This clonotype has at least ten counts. CDR3 coding DNA: TGTGCCAGCAGGCTTTCAGACAGTTACGAGCAGTACTTC. It is translated as CASRLSDSYEQYF. The chain recombines TRBV6-1 with TRBJ2-7, with D possibly TRBD1 on 5 matching bases. Germline CDR1 and CDR2: MNHNS and SASEGT. V was trimmed by 6 bases and J by 4 bases, leaving 13 bases between them. CDR3 length: 13 residues.

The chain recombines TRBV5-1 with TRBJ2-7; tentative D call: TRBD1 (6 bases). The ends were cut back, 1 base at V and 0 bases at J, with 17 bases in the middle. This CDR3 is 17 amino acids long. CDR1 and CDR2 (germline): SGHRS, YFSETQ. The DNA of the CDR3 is TGCGCCAGCAGCTTGCGCCCGGCGGACAGAACCTCCTACGAGCAGTACTTC. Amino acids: CASSLRPADRTSYEQYF.

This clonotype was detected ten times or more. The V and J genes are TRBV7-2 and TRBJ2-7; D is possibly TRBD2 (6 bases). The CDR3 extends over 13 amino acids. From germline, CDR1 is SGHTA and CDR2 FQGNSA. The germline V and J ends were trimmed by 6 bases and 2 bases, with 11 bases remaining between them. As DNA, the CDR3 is TGTGCCAGCAGTTGGGACTTGGCCTACGAGCAGTACTTC. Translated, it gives CASSWDLAYEQYF.

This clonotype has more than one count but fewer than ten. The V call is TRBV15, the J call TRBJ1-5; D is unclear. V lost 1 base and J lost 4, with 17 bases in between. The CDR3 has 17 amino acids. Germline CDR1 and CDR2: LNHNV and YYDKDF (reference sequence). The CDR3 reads CATSRVLTWKRNQPQHF. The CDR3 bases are TGTGCCACCAGCAGAGTCTTGACATGGAAACGGAATCAGCCCCAGCATTTT.

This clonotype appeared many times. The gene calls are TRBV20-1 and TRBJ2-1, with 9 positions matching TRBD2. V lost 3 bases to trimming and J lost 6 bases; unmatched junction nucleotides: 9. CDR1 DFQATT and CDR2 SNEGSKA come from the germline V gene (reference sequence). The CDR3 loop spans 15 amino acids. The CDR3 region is CSARAGTSWFNEQFF. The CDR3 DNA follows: TGCAGTGCTAGGGCCGGGACTAGCTGGTTCAATGAGCAGTTCTTC.

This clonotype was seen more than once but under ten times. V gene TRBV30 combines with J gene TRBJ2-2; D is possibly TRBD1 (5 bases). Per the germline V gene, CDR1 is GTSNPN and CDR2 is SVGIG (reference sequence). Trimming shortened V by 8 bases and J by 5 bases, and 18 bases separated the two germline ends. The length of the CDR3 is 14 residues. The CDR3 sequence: CAGAGHSGTGELFF. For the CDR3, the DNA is TGTGCCGGGGCAGGGCACTCGGGTACCGGGGAGCTGTTTTTT.

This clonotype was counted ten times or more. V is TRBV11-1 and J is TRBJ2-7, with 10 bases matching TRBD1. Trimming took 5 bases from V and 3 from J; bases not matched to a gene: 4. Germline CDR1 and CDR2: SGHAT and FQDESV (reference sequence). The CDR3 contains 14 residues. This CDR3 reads CASSPGTGDYEQYF. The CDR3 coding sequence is TGTGCCAGCAGCCCAGGGACAGGGGACTACGAGCAGTACTTC.

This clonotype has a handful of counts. CDR3 sequence (DNA): TGTGCCAGCAGTCCCAACGACTACGAGCAGTACTTC. Amino acid sequence: CASSPNDYEQYF. This sequence joins TRBV11-3 and TRBJ2-7, with no clear D. Germline V gene lookup returns CDR1 SGHNT and CDR2 YENEEA. The CDR3 has 12 residues. Trimming left V 6 bases short and J 3 bases short, with 9 bases between.

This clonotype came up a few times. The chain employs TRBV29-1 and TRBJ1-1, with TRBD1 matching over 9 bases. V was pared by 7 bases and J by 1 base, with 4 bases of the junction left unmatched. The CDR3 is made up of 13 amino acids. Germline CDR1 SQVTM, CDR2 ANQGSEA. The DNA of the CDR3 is TGCAGCGCCGAGGGACAGGGGAACACTGAAGCTTTCTTT. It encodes CSAEGQGNTEAFF.

The DNA of the CDR3 is TGTGCCAGCAGCCAAGTACAGGGGAGTGAAGCTTTCTTT. Protein product: CASSQVQGSEAFF. The chain uses TRBV3-1 and TRBJ1-1; 7 nucleotides line up with TRBD1. V trimming: 1 base; J trimming: 7 bases; junction bases outside the gene matches: 3. Looked up from germline, CDR1 is LGHDT and CDR2 is YNNKEL (reference sequence). The CDR3 has 13 amino acids.

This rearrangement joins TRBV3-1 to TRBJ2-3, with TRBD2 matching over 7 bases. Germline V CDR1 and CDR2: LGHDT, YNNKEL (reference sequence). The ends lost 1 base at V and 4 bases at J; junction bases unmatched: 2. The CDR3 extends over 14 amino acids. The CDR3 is CASSQVGGADTQYF. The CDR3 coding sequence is TGTGCCAGCAGCCAAGTGGGGGGGGCAGATACGCAGTATTTT.

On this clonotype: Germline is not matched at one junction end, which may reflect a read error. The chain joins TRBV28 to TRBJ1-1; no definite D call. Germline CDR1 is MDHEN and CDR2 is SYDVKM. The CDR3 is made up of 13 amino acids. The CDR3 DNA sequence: TGTGCCAGCCGGAACCCCCGCAACACTGAAGCTTCCTTT. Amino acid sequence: CASRNPRNTEASF.

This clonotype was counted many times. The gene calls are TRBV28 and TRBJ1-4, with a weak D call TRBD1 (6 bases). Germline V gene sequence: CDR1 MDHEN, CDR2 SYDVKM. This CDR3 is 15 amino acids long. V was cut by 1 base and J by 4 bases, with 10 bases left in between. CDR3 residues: CASSLLGADNEKLFF. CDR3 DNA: TGTGCCAGCAGTTTATTGGGGGCAGATAATGAAAAACTGTTTTTT. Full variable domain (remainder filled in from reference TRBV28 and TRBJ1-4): DVKVTQSSRYLVKRTGEKVFLECVQDMDHENMFWYRQDPGLGLRLIYFSYDVKMKEKGDIPEGYSVSREKKERFSLILESASTNQTSMYLCASSLLGADNEKLFFGSGTQLSVL.

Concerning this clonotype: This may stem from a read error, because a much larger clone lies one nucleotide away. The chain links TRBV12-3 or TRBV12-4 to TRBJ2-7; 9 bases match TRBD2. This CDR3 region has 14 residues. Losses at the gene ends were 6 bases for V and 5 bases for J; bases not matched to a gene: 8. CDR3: CASSLGLARHEQYF. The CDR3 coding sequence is TGTGCCAGCAGCCTAGGACTAGCGAGGCACGAGCAGTACTTC.

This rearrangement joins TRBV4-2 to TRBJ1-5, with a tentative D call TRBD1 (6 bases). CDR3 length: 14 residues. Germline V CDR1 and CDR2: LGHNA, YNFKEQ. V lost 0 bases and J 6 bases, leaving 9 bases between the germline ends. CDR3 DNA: TGTGCCAGCAGCCAAGATTGGGGGGCTCAGCCCCAGCATTTT. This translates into CASSQDWGAQPQHF.

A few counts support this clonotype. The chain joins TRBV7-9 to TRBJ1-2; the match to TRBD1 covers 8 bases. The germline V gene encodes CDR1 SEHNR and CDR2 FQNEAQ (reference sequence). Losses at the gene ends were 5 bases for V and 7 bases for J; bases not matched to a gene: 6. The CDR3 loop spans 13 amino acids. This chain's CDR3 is CASSADRGAGYTF. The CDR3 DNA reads TGTGCCAGCAGCGCAGACAGGGGTGCTGGCTACACCTTC.

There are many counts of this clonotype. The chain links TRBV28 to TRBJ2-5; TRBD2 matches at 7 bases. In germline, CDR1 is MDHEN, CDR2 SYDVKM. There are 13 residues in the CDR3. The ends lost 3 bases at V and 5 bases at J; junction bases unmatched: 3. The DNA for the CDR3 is TGTGCCAGCAGTTTGGGAGGGTACGAGACCCAGTACTTC. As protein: CASSLGGYETQYF. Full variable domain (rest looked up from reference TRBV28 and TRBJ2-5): DVKVTQSSRYLVKRTGEKVFLECVQDMDHENMFWYRQDPGLGLRLIYFSYDVKMKEKGDIPEGYSVSREKKERFSLILESASTNQTSMYLCASSLGGYETQYFGPGTRLLVL.

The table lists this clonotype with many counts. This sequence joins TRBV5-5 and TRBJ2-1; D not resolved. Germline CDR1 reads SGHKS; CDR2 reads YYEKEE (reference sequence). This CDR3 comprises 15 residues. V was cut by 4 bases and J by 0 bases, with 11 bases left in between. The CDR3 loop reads CASSPQPDSYNEQFF. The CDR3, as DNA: TGTGCCAGCAGCCCTCAACCCGACTCCTACAATGAGCAGTTCTTC.

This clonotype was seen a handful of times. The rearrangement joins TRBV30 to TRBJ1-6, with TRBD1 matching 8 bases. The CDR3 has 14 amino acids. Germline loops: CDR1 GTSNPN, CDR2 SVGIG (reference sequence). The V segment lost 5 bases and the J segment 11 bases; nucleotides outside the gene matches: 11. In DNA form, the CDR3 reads TGTGCCTGGCGTTCCAGGACAGGGTCGCCACCCCTCCACTTT. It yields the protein CAWRSRTGSPPLHF.

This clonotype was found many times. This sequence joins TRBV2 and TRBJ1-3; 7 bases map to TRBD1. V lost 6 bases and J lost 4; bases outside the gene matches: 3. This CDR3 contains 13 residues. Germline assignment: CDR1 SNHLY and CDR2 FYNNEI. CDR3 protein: CASSRGKGNTIYF. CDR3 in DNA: TGTGCCAGCAGCAGGGGGAAAGGAAACACCATATATTTT.

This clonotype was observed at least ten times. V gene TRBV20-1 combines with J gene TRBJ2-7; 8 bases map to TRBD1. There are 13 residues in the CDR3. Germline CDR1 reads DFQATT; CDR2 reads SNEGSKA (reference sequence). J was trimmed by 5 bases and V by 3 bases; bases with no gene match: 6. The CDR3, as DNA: TGCAGTGCTAGTTTCCAGGGGGCCGACGAGCAGTACTTC. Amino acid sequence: CSASFQGADEQYF.

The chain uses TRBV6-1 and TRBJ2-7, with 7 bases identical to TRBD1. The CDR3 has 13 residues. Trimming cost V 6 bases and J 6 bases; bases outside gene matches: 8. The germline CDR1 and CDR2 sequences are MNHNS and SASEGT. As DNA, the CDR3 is TGTGCCAGCAGAGCTCTACAGGGGAGCGAGCAGTACTTC. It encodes CASRALQGSEQYF.